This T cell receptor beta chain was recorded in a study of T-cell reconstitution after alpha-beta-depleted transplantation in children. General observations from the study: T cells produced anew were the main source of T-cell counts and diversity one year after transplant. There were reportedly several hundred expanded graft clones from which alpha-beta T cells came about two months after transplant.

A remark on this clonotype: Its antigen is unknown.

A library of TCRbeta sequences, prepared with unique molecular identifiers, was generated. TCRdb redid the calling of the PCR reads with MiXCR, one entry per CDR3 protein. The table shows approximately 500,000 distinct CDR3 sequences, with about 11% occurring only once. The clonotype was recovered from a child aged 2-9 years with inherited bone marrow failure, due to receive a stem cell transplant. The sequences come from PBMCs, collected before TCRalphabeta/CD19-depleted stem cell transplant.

The CDR3 loop reads CASSQAGLAEMDGTQYF. For the CDR3, the DNA is TGCGCCAGCAGCCAAGCGGGACTAGCGGAGATGGACGGTACGCAGTATTTT. V is TRBV4-1 and J is TRBJ2-3; TRBD2 matches at 11 bases. There are 17 residues in the CDR3. J was trimmed by 8 bases and V by 1 base; bases with no gene match: 11. Germline CDR1 MGHRA, CDR2 YSYEKL.